This TCR beta chain is from a study of monozygotic twins with inflammatory bowel disease. Germline V gene lookup returns CDR1 SEHNR and CDR2 FQNEAQ (reference sequence). This CDR3 contains 16 residues. From its re-call of the 5' RACE reads, TCRdb lists each CDR3 protein once, without DNA. This sample's table reports 90,000 to 110,000 distinct CDR3 sequences. This clonotype was sampled from a human donor with ulcerative colitis or Crohn's disease, or a healthy co-twin of an affected twin (not recorded which). The specimen sequenced was blood. The V gene is TRBV7-9, the J gene TRBJ2-1. The CDR3 loop is CASSLHPSLAYNEQFF.